This T cell receptor beta chain was observed in a study of Ad26.COV2.S vaccination and SARS-CoV-2 variants. Study observations and caveats: TCR breadth and depth analyses may have underestimated total T cell responses.

Treatment described: 19 received Ad26.COV2.S at low or high dose, single or two shots; 5 received placebo; per-sample allocation not given. Following the first vaccine or placebo injection, samples were taken on day 63. This CDR3 has 14 amino acids. Trimming took off 7 bases at V and 4 bases at J, with 17 bases between the two ends. Per germline, CDR1 SGHNT and CDR2 YYREEE (reference sequence). As for this clone: What it recognizes is unknown.

Sequencing was performed with immunoSEQ multiplex PCR; in TCRdb, only in-frame clones are kept and a portion is missing. The sample holds roughly 350,000 clones, approximately 90% seen once. The chain joins TRBV5-4 to TRBJ2-5; perhaps TRBD1 as D (5 bases). This TCR came from a person between 18 and 59 years old who received the Ad26.COV2.S COVID-19 vaccine or a placebo. The sequencing used peripheral blood, collected in a trial of Ad26.COV2.S vaccine versus placebo. This CDR3 reads CASRLDSSSETQYF. The CDR3 DNA reads TGTGCCAGCCGTCTAGACAGCTCGTCAGAGACCCAGTACTTC.